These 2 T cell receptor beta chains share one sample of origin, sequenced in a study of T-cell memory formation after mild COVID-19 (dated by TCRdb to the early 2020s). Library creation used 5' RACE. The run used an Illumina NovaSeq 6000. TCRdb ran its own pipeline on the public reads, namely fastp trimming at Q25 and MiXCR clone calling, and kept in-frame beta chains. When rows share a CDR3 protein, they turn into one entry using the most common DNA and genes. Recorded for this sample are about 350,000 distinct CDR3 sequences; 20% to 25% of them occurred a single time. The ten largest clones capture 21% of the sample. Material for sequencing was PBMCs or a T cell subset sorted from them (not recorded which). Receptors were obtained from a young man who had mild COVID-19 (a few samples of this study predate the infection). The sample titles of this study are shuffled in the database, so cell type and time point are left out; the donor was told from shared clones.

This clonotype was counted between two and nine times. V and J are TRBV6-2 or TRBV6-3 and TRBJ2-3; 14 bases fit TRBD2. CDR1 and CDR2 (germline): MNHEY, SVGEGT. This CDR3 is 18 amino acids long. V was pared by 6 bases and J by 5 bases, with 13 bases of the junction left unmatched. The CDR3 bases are TGTGCCAGCAGGTCAACGCCGGGACTAGCGGGGGCCGGAGATACGCAGTATTTT. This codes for CASRSTPGLAGAGDTQYF.

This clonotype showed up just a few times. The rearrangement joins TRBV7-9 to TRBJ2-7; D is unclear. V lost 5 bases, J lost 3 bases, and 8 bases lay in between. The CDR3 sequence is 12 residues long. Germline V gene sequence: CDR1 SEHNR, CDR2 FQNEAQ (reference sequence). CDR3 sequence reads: CASSQNSYEQYF. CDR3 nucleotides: TGTGCCAGCAGCCAAAACAGCTACGAGCAGTACTTC.